A selection of T cell receptor beta chains follows, all from one sample in a study of T-cell reconstitution after alpha-beta-depleted transplantation in children. Via MiXCR, TCRdb re-called the PCR reads, giving one row per CDR3 protein. The table includes around 960,000 distinct CDR3 sequences, about 26% detected once. Source: PBMCs, mostly from graft donor cells, taken 360 days after TCRalphabeta/CD19-depleted stem cell transplant. These receptors all stem from a boy in the first two years of life who had a stem cell transplant for SCID, so the T cells may come from the graft donor. CDR3s include the opening cysteine and the closing phenylalanine or tryptophan. Not every row has a clone size; where given, it reads once, few, many or a size class.

v_gene,abundance,j_gene,CDR3aa
TRBV12-3/TRBV12-4,few,TRBJ2-7,CASSRDSLTYEQYF
TRBV15,few,TRBJ2-7,CATSREPPGPPYEQYF
TRBV7-8,few,TRBJ2-3,CASSREGLDTQYF
TRBV12-3/TRBV12-4,few,TRBJ1-3,CASRVRGKGNTIYF
TRBV5-1,few,TRBJ2-1,CASSWTDNNEQFF
TRBV19,-,TRBJ1-1,CASKKPGTWNTEAFF
TRBV20-1,-,TRBJ2-3,CSALADQWLTDTQYF
TRBV7-2,few,TRBJ2-1,CASSSGLVGTEQFF
TRBV5-1,many,TRBJ2-1,CASSRTGWNEQFF
TRBV29-1,-,TRBJ2-1,CSVPRGLGREQFF
TRBV5-1,many,TRBJ1-1,CASSLVLGNTEAFF
TRBV7-2,-,TRBJ2-1,CASSLVGGTMINEQFF
TRBV20-1,few,TRBJ2-3,CSARPHGGPDTQYF
TRBV11-1,few,TRBJ2-2,CASTPRRGLGPTGELFF
TRBV5-1,many,TRBJ2-7,CASSLRGTSYEQYF
TRBV2,-,TRBJ2-5,CASSKRGGQKTQYF
TRBV20-1,-,TRBJ2-1,CSARWFNEQFF
TRBV12-3/TRBV12-4,few,TRBJ2-2,CASSGGDFTGELFF
TRBV6-2/TRBV6-3,few,TRBJ2-7,CASSYSTREGSYEQYF
TRBV15,few,TRBJ2-3,CATNPDRAPDTQYF
TRBV4-2,-,TRBJ1-5,CASSQVRAGNQPQHF
TRBV7-3,-,TRBJ2-7,CASSLTGEFSYEQYF
TRBV12-3/TRBV12-4,-,TRBJ2-5,CASSPYRGGREETQYF
TRBV20-1,few,TRBJ2-7,CSGAGFGSEQYF
TRBV7-8,-,TRBJ1-1,CASSLEGRVLSEAFF
TRBV7-3,-,TRBJ2-7,CASSSGQGFGNEQYF
TRBV5-4,-,TRBJ2-2,CASSALGWGNTGELFF
TRBV20-1,-,TRBJ2-7,CSAKGQIPYEQYF
TRBV12-3/TRBV12-4,few,TRBJ2-5,CASSPPRDRWYQETQYF
TRBV6-1,-,TRBJ1-4,CASSAHGGQEKLFF
TRBV5-1,few,TRBJ1-1,CASSLDSGGTEAFF
TRBV20-1,few,TRBJ2-1,CSARQDRKVNEQFF
TRBV10-3,many,TRBJ1-1,CAIRGHTITEAFF
TRBV20-1,few,TRBJ2-1,CSATRGRLNNEQFF
TRBV3-1,once,TRBJ2-2,CASSQHNRASGELFF
TRBV5-5,few,TRBJ1-6,CASSFWVLGNSPLHF
TRBV6-2/TRBV6-3,-,TRBJ2-2,CASSYARTGTTGELFF
TRBV6-5,few,TRBJ1-2,CASSYTGRYGYTF
TRBV29-1,-,TRBJ1-6,CSVQGPNKDSPLHF
TRBV19,-,TRBJ1-5,CASSPLRGYNQPQHF
TRBV10-3,few,TRBJ2-7,CAISESQVQGSVEQYF
TRBV11-1,many,TRBJ2-5,CASSPRSGRWQETQYF
TRBV20-1,-,TRBJ2-7,CSAKDGRSSYEQYF
TRBV7-2,-,TRBJ2-1,CASSLVGRGGSYNEQFF
TRBV27,few,TRBJ2-2,CASKTSGGDTGELFF
TRBV6-2/TRBV6-3,-,TRBJ2-1,CASSYVSGGAKNEQFF
TRBV9,-,TRBJ1-5,CASSGDREGQPQHF
TRBV5-1,-,TRBJ2-1,CASSLAVRNNEQFF
TRBV5-1,once,TRBJ1-6,CASSLYAGSSYNSPLHF
TRBV28,-,TRBJ1-5,CASSSPDRPLQPQHF
TRBV18,-,TRBJ2-5,CASSPRTGTQETQYF
TRBV7-6,-,TRBJ2-7,CASSFTPSGGSYEQYF
TRBV5-5,-,TRBJ2-1,CASSLADVTYNEQFF